This T cell receptor beta chain was recorded in a study of control samples from healthy donors and cancer patients. Generated by immunoSEQ multiplex PCR, the TCRdb table keeps only in-frame clones and is missing some. The table records 70,000 to 80,000 clones, about 90% of them present only once. The sample consisted of PBMCs. The sequence derives from a woman aged 55-75 years with head and neck cancer.

The CDR3 DNA reads as TGTGCCAGCAGCCAAGTTTGGACAGGGGCCACAGATACGCAGTATTTT. Translation gives CASSQVWTGATDTQYF. This chain connects TRBV14 to TRBJ2-3; TRBD1 matches at 9 bases. CDR1 and CDR2 (germline): SGHDN, FVKESK. This CDR3 is built from 16 residues. Trimming removed 1 base from V and 2 bases from J; junction bases left unmatched: 4.